This entry is about one TCR beta chain. Antigen: not known. This entry belongs to a study of beta chain features in type 1 diabetes. Whole-study findings and limits: Patients with Type 1 diabetes showed moderately but significantly shorter TCRB CDR3s in all four CD4+ subsets.

The authors reverse transcribed all of the isolated RNA, so sequencing captured expressed TCRB transcripts. Only in-frame clones appear in the TCRdb table, and some are missing; sequencing was by immunoSEQ multiplex PCR. This sample has a few hundred thousand clones, with more than 13% found just once. The sequenced material came from naive CD4+ T cells from blood. This TCR derives from a man aged 25-40 years with type 1 diabetes.

This chain's CDR3 is CSGSDRGRITEAFF. CDR3 bases: TGCAGCGGATCGGACAGGGGGAGGATAACTGAAGCTTTCTTT. The rearrangement uses TRBV29-1 and TRBJ1-1; TRBD1 matches at 10 bases. This CDR3 has 14 residues. Germline values: CDR1 SQVTM, CDR2 ANQGSEA. V was clipped by 7 bases and J by 5 bases; unmatched bases: 10.